This is a list of T cell receptor beta chains from one sample in a study of blood T cell repertoires in COVID-19. The repertoire was sequenced with immunoSEQ multiplex PCR; TCRdb's copy has only in-frame clones and lacks some. The sample yields 200,000 to 300,000 clones, roughly 86% seen once. Sequencing input: peripheral blood. These receptors all stem from a middle-aged man who had recovered from COVID-19. CDR3s include the opening cysteine and the closing phenylalanine or tryptophan. A D gene is named only where the DNA matches it firmly. Only some rows state a clone size, as once, few, many or a class for expanded clones.

J gene: TRBJ1-1
V gene: TRBV9
clone size: NA
D gene: NA
CDR3 DNA: TGTGCCAGCAGCCCCCGCGGTGGGACTGAAGCTTTCTTT
CDR3 protein: CASSPRGGTEAFF

J gene: TRBJ2-3
V gene: TRBV2
clone size: NA
D gene: TRBD2
CDR3 DNA: TGTGCCAGCAGTGACGATTCTAGCGGGGGAACAGATACGCAGTATTTT
CDR3 protein: CASSDDSSGGTDTQYF

J gene: TRBJ2-5
V gene: TRBV6-1
clone size: NA
D gene: NA
CDR3 DNA: TGTGCCAGCAGTGATCCTATAAAGACCCAGTACTTC
CDR3 protein: CASSDPIKTQYF

J gene: TRBJ2-1
V gene: TRBV12-5
clone size: NA
D gene: TRBD1
CDR3 DNA: TGTGCTAGTGGCGAAGGACAGGGGGCGGCCTACAATGAGCAGTTCTTC
CDR3 protein: CASGEGQGAAYNEQFF

J gene: TRBJ2-7
V gene: TRBV29-1
clone size: once
D gene: TRBD1
CDR3 DNA: TGCAGCGTCGGACAGGGCATATACGAGCAGTACTTC
CDR3 protein: CSVGQGIYEQYF

J gene: TRBJ2-3
V gene: TRBV9
clone size: NA
D gene: NA
CDR3 DNA: TGTGCCAGCATCGCCCGGGGGCAGTATTTT
CDR3 protein: CASIARGQYF

J gene: TRBJ2-3
V gene: TRBV14
clone size: once
D gene: NA
CDR3 DNA: TGTGCCAGCAGCCAAGGGTCTAGGCTTTGGACAGATACGCAGTATTTT
CDR3 protein: CASSQGSRLWTDTQYF

J gene: TRBJ2-7
V gene: TRBV5-1
clone size: NA
D gene: TRBD1
CDR3 DNA: TGCGCCAGCAGCTTGGCCCCGAGACAGGGTGGTGACGAGCAGTACTTC
CDR3 protein: CASSLAPRQGGDEQYF

J gene: TRBJ2-5
V gene: TRBV7-2
clone size: NA
D gene: TRBD2
CDR3 DNA: TGTGCCAGCAGCTTCGCGGGAGGGCCTTTGGGAGAGACCCAGTACTTC
CDR3 protein: CASSFAGGPLGETQYF

J gene: TRBJ1-2
V gene: TRBV9
clone size: NA
D gene: NA
CDR3 DNA: TGTGCCAGCAGCGTAAACAGTAACTATGGCTACACCTTC
CDR3 protein: CASSVNSNYGYTF

J gene: TRBJ2-1
V gene: TRBV24-1
clone size: once
D gene: NA
CDR3 DNA: TGTGCCACCAGTGATTCCAACAATGAGCAGTTCTTC
CDR3 protein: CATSDSNNEQFF

J gene: TRBJ2-7
V gene: TRBV6-5
clone size: NA
D gene: TRBD2
CDR3 DNA: TGTGCCAGCACCGCAGCGGGAGGGGGCTCCTACGAGCAGTACTTC
CDR3 protein: CASTAAGGGSYEQYF

J gene: TRBJ2-3
V gene: TRBV7-2
clone size: NA
D gene: TRBD2
CDR3 DNA: TGTGCCAGCAGGAGAGGACTAGCGCACACAGATACGCAGTATTTT
CDR3 protein: CASRRGLAHTDTQYF

J gene: TRBJ2-7
V gene: TRBV7-2
clone size: NA
D gene: NA
CDR3 DNA: TGTGCCAGCAGCTTTAGCTTGAGTGAGCAGTACTTC
CDR3 protein: CASSFSLSEQYF

J gene: TRBJ2-7
V gene: TRBV5-4
clone size: NA
D gene: TRBD1
CDR3 DNA: TGTGCCAGCAGCCCGCAGGGGGCAGGGCAGTACTTC
CDR3 protein: CASSPQGAGQYF

J gene: TRBJ2-3
V gene: TRBV10-1
clone size: NA
D gene: TRBD1
CDR3 DNA: TGCGCCAGCCCCCCCAGGGGGCAAGATACGCAGTATTTT
CDR3 protein: CASPPRGQDTQYF

J gene: TRBJ2-7
V gene: TRBV6-6
clone size: few
D gene: TRBD1
CDR3 DNA: TGTGCCAGCAGTAACCGACAGGGTTCCTACGAGCAGTACTTC
CDR3 protein: CASSNRQGSYEQYF

J gene: TRBJ2-7
V gene: TRBV5-1
clone size: NA
D gene: TRBD1
CDR3 DNA: TGCGCCAGCAGCTTGCGGTTGGGACAGGGACCTGGGGTGCCTAACGAGCAGTACTTC
CDR3 protein: CASSLRLGQGPGVPNEQYF

J gene: TRBJ1-2
V gene: TRBV7-9
clone size: NA
D gene: NA
CDR3 DNA: TGTGCCAGCACCTTCGTGGAGTTATATGGCTACACCTTC
CDR3 protein: CASTFVELYGYTF

J gene: TRBJ2-1
V gene: TRBV10-3
clone size: NA
D gene: TRBD2
CDR3 DNA: TGTGCCATCAGTCTCCCCCAGGGACTAGCGGGCAATGAGCAGTTCTTC
CDR3 protein: CAISLPQGLAGNEQFF